The 7 T cell receptor beta chains in this list originate from one sample, sequenced in a study of T-cell reconstitution after alpha-beta-depleted transplantation in children. Preparation of the TCRbeta library involved a method that used unique molecular identifiers. In TCRdb, the PCR reads were re-called with MiXCR into one record per CDR3 protein. The sample has some 530,000 distinct CDR3 sequences, around 12% seen once; the top ten hold more than 5.5%. Sequenced here: PBMCs from the stem cell graft donor, sampled from the stem cell graft. These receptor sequences come from a human donor who donated a stem cell graft to a child with combined immunodeficiency.

This clonotype turned up a few times. The chain employs TRBV10-3 and TRBJ2-3; 11 nucleotides line up with TRBD1. The CDR3 covers 15 residues. V gave up 10 bases and J gave up 2 bases; unmatched junction bases: 8. Germline values: CDR1 ENHRY, CDR2 SYGVKD. CDR3 nucleotide sequence: TGTGCCACCCGTCCGGGACAGGGGGACACAGATACGCAGTATTTT. Translation: CATRPGQGDTDTQYF.

The sample holds a few counts of this clonotype. This rearrangement joins TRBV7-8 to TRBJ2-1; 10 positions match TRBD2. This CDR3 is 18 amino acids long. Germline CDR1 reads SGHVS; CDR2 reads FQNEAQ. J was trimmed by 3 bases and V by 1 base; bases with no gene match: 9. CDR3 nucleotide sequence: TGTGCCAGCAGCTTAGGCGTCCCCGGGACTAGCGTCTACAATGAGCAGTTCTTC. As protein: CASSLGVPGTSVYNEQFF. Drawing the rest from reference TRBV7-8 and TRBJ2-1, the complete variable domain is GAGVSQSPRYKVAKRGQDVALRCDPISGHVSLFWYQQALGQGPEFLTYFQNEAQLDKSGLPSDRFFAERPEGSVSTLKIQRTQQEDSAVYLCASSLGVPGTSVYNEQFFGPGTRLTVL.

This clonotype has ten or more counts. V and J are TRBV12-3 or TRBV12-4 and TRBJ2-1; 10 bases match TRBD2. There are 15 residues in the CDR3. J was trimmed by 3 bases and V by 6 bases; bases with no gene match: 5. This CDR3 reads CASRIQRGGYNEQFF. The CDR3 DNA reads TGTGCCAGCAGGATCCAGCGGGGGGGCTACAATGAGCAGTTCTTC.

This clonotype was counted only a few times. This chain links TRBV6-2 or TRBV6-3 with TRBJ2-3, with 10 bases aligning to TRBD2. The germline V gene has CDR1 MNHEY and CDR2 SVGEGT. This CDR3 contains 15 residues. Germline trimming cut 6 bases from V and 1 base from J; bases unmatched to any gene: 4. The CDR3 loop reads CASSRAGGGTDTQYF. CDR3 DNA: TGTGCCAGCAGCCGAGCGGGGGGGGGCACAGATACGCAGTATTTT.

Only a few counts were recorded for this clonotype. V gene TRBV5-5 combines with J gene TRBJ2-1; 10 positions match TRBD2. The CDR3 is made up of 16 amino acids. Trimming cost V 2 bases and J 4 bases; bases outside gene matches: 6. Per germline, CDR1 SGHKS and CDR2 YYEKEE (reference sequence). This chain's CDR3 is CASSFELAGLYNEQFF. In DNA, the CDR3 is TGTGCCAGCAGCTTCGAACTAGCGGGGTTATACAATGAGCAGTTCTTC.

This clonotype was seen only a few times. The rearrangement links TRBV12-3 or TRBV12-4 to TRBJ2-4; D tentatively fits TRBD1 or TRBD2 (5 bases each). The germline V and J ends were trimmed by 3 bases and 4 bases, with 7 bases remaining between them. This CDR3 comprises 13 residues. DNA of the CDR3: TGTGCCAGCAGTTTGGGGGAGAAAAACATTCAGTACTTC. Translating gives CASSLGEKNIQYF.

As concerns this clonotype: No conserved phenylalanine or tryptophan ends this CDR3, so it is likely a read error. The genes are TRBV5-1 and TRBJ2-7, with D perhaps matching TRBD2 (7 bases). The CDR3 loop spans 15 amino acids. Germline CDR1 reads SGHRS; CDR2 reads YFSETQ. V lost 1 base, J lost 2 bases, and 13 bases lay in between. CDR3 nucleotides: TGCGCCAGCAGCTTGCGCCGGGGGGCACCCTACGAGCAGTACTCC. Protein sequence: CASSLRRGAPYEQYS.